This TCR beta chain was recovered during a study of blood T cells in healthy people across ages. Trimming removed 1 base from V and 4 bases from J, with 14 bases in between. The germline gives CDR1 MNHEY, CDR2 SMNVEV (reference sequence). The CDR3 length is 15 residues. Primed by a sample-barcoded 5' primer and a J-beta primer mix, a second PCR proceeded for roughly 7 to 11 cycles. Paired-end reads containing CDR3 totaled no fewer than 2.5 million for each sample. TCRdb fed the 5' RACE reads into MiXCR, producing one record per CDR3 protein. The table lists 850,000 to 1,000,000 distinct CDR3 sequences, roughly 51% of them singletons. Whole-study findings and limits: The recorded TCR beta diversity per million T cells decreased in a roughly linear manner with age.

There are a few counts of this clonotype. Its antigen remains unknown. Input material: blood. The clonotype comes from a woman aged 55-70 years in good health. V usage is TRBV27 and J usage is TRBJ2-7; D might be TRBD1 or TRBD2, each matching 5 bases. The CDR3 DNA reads TGTGCCAGCAGTTTATTGGCAGGGACCGGGTACGAGCAGTACTTC. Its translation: CASSLLAGTGYEQYF.